Presented here are 22 T cell receptor beta chains from one specimen sequenced in a study of beta chain features in type 1 diabetes. Expressed TCRB transcripts were sequenced because the isolated RNA had all been reverse transcribed beforehand. Some clones are missing from TCRdb's copy, which holds only in-frame ones; the method was immunoSEQ multiplex PCR. Here the sample spans 200,000 to 250,000 clones, roughly 15% being singletons. What was sequenced was naive CD4+ T cells from blood. These receptor sequences come from a woman between 40 and 55 years old in good health.

The chain couples TRBV2 to TRBJ2-5; no firm D call. Trimming removed 4 bases from V and 4 bases from J, with 7 bases in between. The CDR3 is 12 residues long. Germline V gene sequence: CDR1 SNHLY, CDR2 FYNNEI. CDR3 amino acids: CASSASRETQYF. DNA for the CDR3: TGTGCCAGCAGTGCGAGTCGAGAGACCCAGTACTTC.

The rearrangement uses TRBV29-1 and TRBJ2-7; D uncertain. The CDR3 length is 13 residues. Trimming cost V 6 bases and J 6 bases, with 18 bases left between them. CDR1 is SQVTM and CDR2 is ANQGSEA in the germline V gene. CDR3 loop: CSVRRETLGEQYF. In DNA, the CDR3 is TGCAGCGTCAGAAGAGAGACACTTGGCGAGCAGTACTTC.

This clone was counted only a few times. V gene TRBV5-1 combines with J gene TRBJ1-2; maybe TRBD1 (5 bases). From germline, CDR1 is SGHRS and CDR2 YFSETQ. The CDR3 has 19 residues. Deletions cut 1 base from V and 6 bases from J, with 28 bases between. The CDR3 DNA follows: TGCGCCAGCAGCTTGATTCCGGGGCAGGGAGGATGGGCCACAGATGGCTACACCTTC. The encoded protein is CASSLIPGQGGWATDGYTF.

V is TRBV5-1 and J is TRBJ2-1; TRBD2 agrees at 11 bases. This CDR3 is 18 amino acids long. V was clipped by 0 bases and J by 5 bases; unmatched bases: 10. Germline CDR1 reads SGHRS; CDR2 reads YFSETQ. DNA for the CDR3: TGCGCCAGCAGCTTGGCCAGAATTAGCGGGGGGGGACACAATGAGCAGTTCTTC. This sequence encodes CASSLARISGGGHNEQFF.

The V gene is TRBV5-1, the J gene TRBJ2-7; 10 bases are shared with TRBD1. CDR1 and CDR2 (germline): SGHRS, YFSETQ. CDR3 length: 15 residues. Germline trimming cut 1 base from V and 6 bases from J; bases unmatched to any gene: 7. CDR3 in DNA: TGCGCCAGCAGCTTGTCGGGACAGGGGTTTGCCGAGCAGTACTTC. This sequence encodes CASSLSGQGFAEQYF.

The chain joins TRBV19 to TRBJ2-7; D possibly corresponds to TRBD2 (5 bases). The CDR3 totals 15 residues. V was cut by 4 bases and J by 5 bases, with 18 bases left in between. Germline lookup yields CDR1 LNHDA and CDR2 SQIVND (reference sequence). This chain's CDR3 is CASSTLHRMEDEQYF. As DNA, the CDR3 is TGTGCCAGTAGTACCCTCCACCGGATGGAGGACGAGCAGTACTTC.

The sample holds a few counts of this clone. This chain joins TRBV6-5 and TRBJ2-5; the match to TRBD2 covers 7 bases. CDR1 is MNHEY, CDR2 SVGAGI, per germline. Trimming cost V 0 bases and J 1 base; bases outside gene matches: 5. The CDR3 has 16 amino acids. CDR3 DNA: TGTGCCAGCAGTTACTCGGGGGGGGACTTCCAAGAGACCCAGTACTTC. Protein sequence: CASSYSGGDFQETQYF.

This clone showed up just a few times. This rearrangement joins TRBV10-1 to TRBJ2-7, with D perhaps TRBD2 (7 bases). Germline CDR1 and CDR2: WNHNN and SYGVQD (reference sequence). Trimming shortened V by 0 bases and J by 3 bases, and 15 bases separated the two germline ends. CDR3 length equals 16 residues. In DNA form, the CDR3 reads TGCGCCAGCAGTGAGTCCGCGGGGGCAGGAGGCTACGAGCAGTACTTC. Its translation: CASSESAGAGGYEQYF.

This clone has just a few counts. This rearrangement joins TRBV7-2 to TRBJ1-2, with 7 bases aligning to TRBD1. From germline, CDR1 is SGHTA and CDR2 FQGNSA. J was trimmed by 3 bases and V by 5 bases; bases with no gene match: 9. The CDR3 extends over 15 amino acids. The CDR3 DNA follows: TGTGCCAGCAGCCAACAGGGGAGCCCATACTATGGCTACACCTTC. As protein: CASSQQGSPYYGYTF.

This clone was seen a few times. The chain recombines TRBV11-2 with TRBJ2-7, with D perhaps matching TRBD1 (5 bases). CDR1 and CDR2 (germline): SGHAT, FQNNGV. Trimming took off 5 bases at V and 3 bases at J, with 14 bases between the two ends. The CDR3 is made up of 14 amino acids. The CDR3 DNA reads as TGTGCCAGCAGCCTCAGGGTGGGTAGCTACGAGCAGTACTTC. Its translation is CASSLRVGSYEQYF. Variable domain in full (rest from reference TRBV11-2 and TRBJ2-7): EAGVAQSPRYKIIEKRQSVAFWCNPISGHATLYWYQQILGQGPKLLIQFQNNGVVDDSQLPKDRFSAERLKGVDSTLKIQPAKLEDSAVYLCASSLRVGSYEQYFGPGTRLTVT.

Only a few counts were recorded for this clone. This sequence joins TRBV5-4 and TRBJ2-5; D is undetermined. The CDR3 totals 13 residues. With 7 bases removed from V and 2 bases from J, the gap between germline ends came to 12 bases. Germline V gives CDR1 SGHNT, CDR2 YYREEE (reference sequence). CDR3 protein: CASGKAEQETQYF. The CDR3 DNA reads as TGTGCCAGCGGCAAGGCGGAGCAAGAGACCCAGTACTTC. Variable domain in full (rest from reference TRBV5-4 and TRBJ2-5): ETGVTQSPTHLIKTRGQQVTLRCSSQSGHNTVSWYQQALGQGPQFIFQYYREEENGRGNFPPRFSGLQFPNYSSELNVNALELDDSALYLCASGKAEQETQYFGPGTRLLVL.

This chain uses TRBV30 with TRBJ1-6; no firm D call. Trimming shortened V by 0 bases and J by 10 bases, and 16 bases separated the two germline ends. Germline CDR1 and CDR2: GTSNPN and SVGIG (reference sequence). The CDR3 consists of 15 residues. CDR3 loop: CAWSVYPKGGSPLHF. CDR3 coding DNA: TGTGCCTGGAGTGTATATCCAAAAGGAGGGTCACCCCTCCACTTT.

This clone was seen more than once but under ten times. The CDR3 DNA is TGTGCCAACCCGCGGGAAACTGAAGCTTTCTTT. Its translation: CANPRETEAFF. This chain uses TRBV2 with TRBJ1-1; D is unclear. The CDR3 spans 11 residues. CDR1 is SNHLY and CDR2 is FYNNEI in the germline V gene. Trimming took off 10 bases at V and 5 bases at J, with 11 bases between the two ends.

This clone occurred a few times. The V gene is TRBV5-6, the J gene TRBJ1-5; maybe TRBD1 (5 bases). With 4 bases removed from V and 3 bases from J, the gap between germline ends came to 17 bases. The CDR3 spans 16 residues. Germline assignment: CDR1 SGHDT and CDR2 YYEEEE. CDR3 residues: CASSQDTLGSNQPQHF. Written as DNA, the CDR3 is TGTGCCAGCAGCCAGGACACTCTGGGGTCCAATCAGCCCCAGCATTTT.

The V call is TRBV5-1, the J call TRBJ1-5, with D hard to call. Per the germline V gene, CDR1 is SGHRS and CDR2 is YFSETQ. The CDR3 is 14 amino acids. Trimming took off 5 bases at V and 6 bases at J, with 15 bases between the two ends. The CDR3 sequence is CASSSEAGSQPQHF. The CDR3 DNA reads as TGCGCCAGCAGTTCCGAGGCGGGGAGTCAGCCCCAGCATTTT.

The table lists this clone with many counts. The V call is TRBV5-4, the J call TRBJ2-3; D may be TRBD1 (6 bases). The CDR3 length is 17 residues. V was trimmed by 4 bases and J by 1 base, leaving 19 bases between them. The germline V gene has CDR1 SGHNT and CDR2 YYREEE (reference sequence). This CDR3 is CASSPVRGRRGTDTQYF. CDR3 coding DNA: TGTGCCAGCAGCCCGGTCAGGGGACGACGAGGCACAGATACGCAGTATTTT. Drawing the rest from reference TRBV5-4 and TRBJ2-3, the complete variable domain is ETGVTQSPTHLIKTRGQQVTLRCSSQSGHNTVSWYQQALGQGPQFIFQYYREEENGRGNFPPRFSGLQFPNYSSELNVNALELDDSALYLCASSPVRGRRGTDTQYFGPGTRLTVL.

The V and J genes are TRBV7-9 and TRBJ2-7; 8 bases line up with TRBD1. The CDR3 has 15 amino acids. The J segment lost 2 bases and the V segment lost 5 bases, leaving 8 bases of the junction unmatched. Per germline, CDR1 SEHNR and CDR2 FQNEAQ (reference sequence). The CDR3 DNA is TGTGCCAGCAGCCCACTAGGACAGGGCACCTACGAGCAGTACTTC. Its translation: CASSPLGQGTYEQYF.

This clone was recorded a few times. V and J are TRBV10-3 and TRBJ2-2; D is perhaps TRBD1 (6 bases). The germline gives CDR1 ENHRY, CDR2 SYGVKD. Trimming removed 11 bases from V and 6 bases from J, with 19 bases in between. The CDR3 contains 14 residues. The CDR3 region is CAANPVSGAGELFF. CDR3 bases: TGTGCCGCTAACCCAGTATCAGGGGCCGGGGAGCTGTTTTTT.

This clone has more than one count but fewer than ten. The chain joins TRBV10-3 to TRBJ1-6; D unclear. CDR3 length: 13 residues. V gave up 9 bases and J gave up 0 bases, with 6 bases separating them. The germline V gene has CDR1 ENHRY and CDR2 SYGVKD. The CDR3 is CAIKSSYNSPLHF. CDR3 DNA: TGTGCCATTAAGAGCTCCTATAATTCACCCCTCCACTTT.

This clone occurred a few times. The rearrangement uses TRBV13 and TRBJ2-5; D possibly corresponds to TRBD2 (7 bases). The CDR3 runs to 15 residues. Trimming took off 2 bases at V and 4 bases at J, with 14 bases between the two ends. Germline loops: CDR1 PRHDT, CDR2 FYEKMQ (reference sequence). The CDR3 sequence is CASSLSTGGVETQYF. In DNA form, the CDR3 reads TGTGCCAGCAGCTTAAGCACGGGGGGCGTAGAGACCCAGTACTTC.

V is TRBV9 and J is TRBJ1-2; weak D call: TRBD1 (5 bases). The CDR3 sequence is 17 residues long. Germline CDR1 reads SGDLS; CDR2 reads YYNGEE. Trimming stripped 0 bases from V and 2 bases from J, with 17 bases between. CDR3 region: CASSVDLNGGRNYGYTF. The CDR3 DNA follows: TGTGCCAGCAGCGTAGATCTCAACGGGGGACGGAACTATGGCTACACCTTC.

There are many counts of this clone. The chain has TRBV13 and TRBJ1-6; D is ambiguous. The CDR3 is 13 residues long. Per the germline V gene, CDR1 is PRHDT and CDR2 is FYEKMQ (reference sequence). V was pared by 1 base and J by 7 bases, with 5 bases between. In DNA form, the CDR3 reads TGTGCCAGCAGCTTAGTGCAGAATTCACCCCTCCACTTT. Amino acid sequence: CASSLVQNSPLHF.